This TCR beta chain was observed in a study of identifying expanded T cells in peripheral blood. Healthy donors had no documented immune events, such as infections, while sampled. The V gene lost 1 base and the J gene lost 2 bases, with 12 bases spanning the gap. The CDR3 extends over 15 amino acids. Germline V gene data show CDR1 as MGHRA and CDR2 as YSYEKL. Overall study results and limits: Across healthy donors, higher total template counts meant significantly greater roughly two-week count variance. Over about two and four weeks, about 15 and 18 clones changed, versus around 1.2 between replicates.

Repertoires were generated with immunoSEQ multiplex PCR, while TCRdb's copy carries only in-frame clones and drops some. The repertoire holds under 95,000 clones, with 89% as singletons. As regards this clone: Its antigen is unidentified.

The receptor was derived from a person aged 18 to 75 in good health. The gene calls are TRBV4-1 and TRBJ2-7; either TRBD1 or TRBD2 may fit D (7 bases each). Sequencing was carried out using blood. The CDR3 here is CASSQVQGGTYEQYF. CDR3 coding DNA: TGCGCCAGCAGCCAAGTCCAGGGGGGGACCTACGAGCAGTACTTC.